These 14 T cell receptor beta chains share one sample of origin, sequenced in a study of neoadjuvant anti-PD-1 for oral cavity cancer. The time point here: after neoadjuvant nivolumab, at surgical resection. Using immunoSEQ multiplex PCR, the repertoire was profiled, and TCRdb retains in-frame clones only, with some absent. The data hold about 9,800 clones, with roughly 61% observed a single time. The material was PBMCs, obtained after nivolumab (anti-PD-1) treatment. The source of these receptors is a person aged 35-79 years with oral cavity squamous cell carcinoma.

This clone was detected only a few times. The chain links TRBV6-1 to TRBJ2-6, with unresolved D. V lost 10 bases, J lost 0 bases, and 13 bases lay in between. The CDR3 runs to 15 residues. CDR1 and CDR2 (germline): MNHNS, SASEGT. CDR3 sequence reads: CATRALSSGANVLTF. In DNA form, the CDR3 reads TGTGCCACCCGGGCCCTGAGCTCTGGGGCCAACGTCCTGACTTTC.

The chain joins TRBV7-7 to TRBJ2-5, with D perhaps assigned TRBD1 or TRBD2 (6 bases each). This CDR3 region has 14 residues. CDR1 and CDR2 from the germline V gene are SSHAT and FNYEAQ (reference sequence). V lost 0 bases, J lost 4 bases, and 9 bases lay in between. The CDR3 coding sequence is TGTGCCAGCAGCTTAGCGGGGGGCGGAGAGACCCAGTACTTC. Translating gives CASSLAGGGETQYF. The full variable domain, completed using reference TRBV7-7 and TRBJ2-5, is GAGVSQSPRYKVTKRGQDVTLRCDPISSHATLYWYQQALGQGPEFLTYFNYEAQPDKSGLPSDRFSAERPEGSISTLTIQRTEQRDSAMYRCASSLAGGGETQYFGPGTRLLVL.

Only a few counts were recorded for this clone. Different DNA sequences within this sample yield the same CDR3. V is TRBV15 and J is TRBJ2-5; D uncertain. Looked up from germline, CDR1 is LNHNV and CDR2 is YYDKDF (reference sequence). This CDR3 spans 13 amino acids. V lost 0 bases and J lost 5, with 7 bases in between. The CDR3 DNA reads as TGTGCCACCAGCAGAGACCCTGGGGAGACCCAGTACTTC. Protein: CATSRDPGETQYF.

V gene TRBV6-6 combines with J gene TRBJ1-5, with a possible D match to TRBD1 (5 bases). CDR1 is MNHNY, CDR2 SVGAGI, per germline (reference sequence). The V end lost 4 bases, the J end lost 6 bases, and 19 bases lay between the germline ends. The CDR3 has 16 amino acids. The CDR3 DNA reads as TGTGCCAGCAGTTCCGGGGCCCGGGTACGTGGTCAGCCCCAGCATTTT. It specifies CASSSGARVRGQPQHF.

The chain is built from TRBV29-1 and TRBJ2-7; D perhaps matches TRBD1 (6 bases). Germline-derived CDR1 and CDR2 are SQVTM and ANQGSEA. V lost 4 bases and J 0 bases, leaving 10 bases between the germline ends. CDR3 length equals 13 residues. DNA of the CDR3: TGCAGCGTTGGGGACACTAACTCCTACGAGCAGTACTTC. Protein: CSVGDTNSYEQYF.

The rearrangement uses TRBV19 and TRBJ1-5; TRBD1 is a possible D gene (6 bases). The CDR3 contains 17 residues. Looked up from germline, CDR1 is LNHDA and CDR2 is SQIVND (reference sequence). V lost 4 bases and J lost 6, with 22 bases in between. The CDR3, as DNA: TGTGCCAGTAGTACCCTAGACAGGTTAGGTCGGATTCAGCCCCAGCATTTT. It translates to CASSTLDRLGRIQPQHF. Full variable domain (missing parts from reference TRBV19 and TRBJ1-5): DGGITQSPKYLFRKEGQNVTLSCEQNLNHDAMYWYRQDPGQGLRLIYYSQIVNDFQKGDIAEGYSVSREKKESFPLTVTSAQKNPTAFYLCASSTLDRLGRIQPQHFGDGTRLSIL.

There are a few counts of this clone. The chain has TRBV6-6 and TRBJ1-1; 12 nucleotides match TRBD1. Germline CDR1 is MNHNY and CDR2 is SVGAGI (reference sequence). The CDR3 extends over 14 amino acids. V shed 5 bases and J 6 bases; nucleotides not matched to a gene: 4. CDR3 protein: CASSPGQGAAEAFF. The CDR3 DNA reads TGTGCCAGCAGTCCGGGACAGGGGGCCGCTGAAGCTTTCTTT.

This clone was seen a handful of times. The V and J genes are TRBV27 and TRBJ2-2; D not certain. Germline V gene lookup returns CDR1 MNHEY and CDR2 SMNVEV (reference sequence). V lost 5 bases and J lost 9, with 10 bases in between. This CDR3 spans 12 amino acids. The DNA of the CDR3 is TGTGCCAGCAGTCCCCTTCATCGGGAGCTGTTTTTT. It translates to CASSPLHRELFF.

This clone was picked up a small number of times. This rearrangement joins TRBV12-5 to TRBJ1-1, with D perhaps TRBD1 (5 bases). Germline assignment: CDR1 LGHNT and CDR2 FRNRAP. CDR3 length: 15 amino acids. V lost 2 bases and J 0 bases, leaving 10 bases between the germline ends. The DNA of the CDR3 is TGTGCTAGTGGTTTGCCCCCGACAGTGAACACTGAAGCTTTCTTT. It specifies CASGLPPTVNTEAFF.

This chain connects TRBV5-4 to TRBJ2-3; 9 bases match TRBD2. The V gene's germline CDR1 is SGHNT and CDR2 YYREEE (reference sequence). Trimming took 2 bases from V and 4 from J; bases not matched to a gene: 2. The CDR3 is made up of 14 amino acids. This CDR3 reads CASSLGGRADTQYF. CDR3 sequence (DNA): TGTGCCAGCAGCTTAGGCGGGAGGGCAGATACGCAGTATTTT.

V is TRBV9 and J is TRBJ2-6; unclear D gene. Trimming removed 0 bases from V and 1 base from J, with 11 bases in between. CDR3 size: 17 residues. Germline lookup yields CDR1 SGDLS and CDR2 YYNGEE. The CDR3 here is CASSVGVSSSGANVLTF. CDR3 in DNA: TGTGCCAGCAGCGTAGGGGTCAGTTCTTCTGGGGCCAACGTCCTGACTTTC.

This clone came up once. The J gene is TRBJ2-6, the V gene TRBV30; D gene unclear. The germline V and J ends were trimmed by 2 bases and 0 bases, with 8 bases remaining between them. This CDR3 is built from 15 residues. CDR1 is GTSNPN and CDR2 is SVGIG in the germline V gene (reference sequence). The CDR3 loop is CAWSPEPSGANVLTF. CDR3 in DNA: TGTGCCTGGAGTCCTGAACCCTCTGGGGCCAACGTCCTGACTTTC.

The chain employs TRBV7-9 and TRBJ2-1; D may be TRBD2 (5 bases). Germline V lookup: CDR1 SEHNR, CDR2 FQNEAQ (reference sequence). V gave up 5 bases and J gave up 2 bases, with 19 bases separating them. The CDR3 runs 17 residues. This CDR3 reads CASSPYNVQRAYNEQFF. The CDR3, as DNA: TGTGCCAGCAGCCCCTATAACGTCCAGAGGGCCTACAATGAGCAGTTCTTC.

The chain combines TRBV28 with TRBJ2-7, with TRBD2 identical over 9 bases. CDR3 size: 15 residues. The trim removed 3 bases at V and 1 base at J, leaving 4 bases unmatched. The germline CDR1 and CDR2 sequences are MDHEN and SYDVKM. The DNA of the CDR3 is TGTGCCAGCAGTTTTAGCGGGGGCCTGTCCTACGAGCAGTACTTC. Protein sequence: CASSFSGGLSYEQYF.